This entry concerns a single T cell receptor beta chain. This table comes from immunoSEQ multiplex PCR, and its TCRdb copy is limited to in-frame clones, with some not included. The data show over 50,000 clones, approximately 92% seen once. This entry belongs to a study of OX40 agonist ivuxolimab in advanced cancers. This CDR3 has 15 residues. Germline loops: CDR1 MDHEN, CDR2 SYDVKM. Trimming cost V 1 base and J 8 bases; bases outside gene matches: 8. Specimen: CD4+ or CD8+ T cells sorted from blood, collected in a trial of the OX40 agonist ivuxolimab. The chain recombines TRBV28 with TRBJ2-1; TRBD2 aligns across 7 bases. The TCR originated in an adult with an advanced solid tumor such as melanoma, head and neck, liver or kidney cancer. The CDR3 loop is CASSLFATAGDEQFF. Here the CDR3 DNA reads TGTGCCAGCAGTTTATTTGCTACGGCGGGGGATGAGCAGTTCTTC.